The 20 T cell receptor beta chains given below trace back to one sample, sequenced in a study of blood T cell repertoires in COVID-19. Only in-frame clones appear in the TCRdb table, and some are missing; sequencing was by immunoSEQ multiplex PCR. The sample includes roughly 100,000 clones, 84% of them seen just once. What was sequenced was peripheral blood. Receptors were obtained from a man in his forties or fifties with active or convalescent COVID-19.

Worth noting for this clone: This sample includes further DNA sequences coding for the same CDR3. This sequence joins TRBV6-1 and TRBJ2-3; possibly TRBD2 for D (6 bases). Germline lookup yields CDR1 MNHNS and CDR2 SASEGT. CDR3 length: 15 residues. Trimming pared 3 bases from V and 0 bases from J, leaving 10 bases between. The DNA of the CDR3 is TGTGCCAGCAGTGAGGGGGGTTTGAGCACAGATACGCAGTATTTT. As protein: CASSEGGLSTDTQYF.

The V and J genes are TRBV9 and TRBJ2-7; maybe TRBD1 (6 bases). Between the trimmed V and J ends, which lost 5 bases and 5 bases, there was a span of 17 bases. The V gene's germline CDR1 is SGDLS and CDR2 YYNGEE. The CDR3 contains 14 residues. This CDR3 reads CASSQQGSIDEQYF. CDR3 DNA sequence: TGTGCCAGCAGTCAACAGGGTTCAATAGACGAGCAGTACTTC.

The chain joins TRBV10-3 to TRBJ1-5, with D tentatively TRBD1 (5 bases). Trimming left V 3 bases short and J 1 base short, with 7 bases between. There are 14 residues in the CDR3. CDR1 and CDR2 (germline): ENHRY, SYGVKD. In DNA, the CDR3 is TGTGCCATCAGTGACGCAGGGAGCAATCAGCCCCAGCATTTT. Translation: CAISDAGSNQPQHF.

This clone was seen just once. This rearrangement joins TRBV5-1 to TRBJ1-5; 8 bases fit TRBD1. CDR3 length equals 15 residues. V gave up 0 bases and J gave up 10 bases; unmatched junction bases: 9. In germline, CDR1 is SGHRS, CDR2 YFSETQ. CDR3 DNA sequence: TGCGCCAGCAGCTTGGTGGCAGGGGGCGGGGAACCCCAGCATTTT. This encodes CASSLVAGGGEPQHF.

The chain is built from TRBV18 and TRBJ1-3; 7 positions agree with TRBD1. The CDR3 has 16 amino acids. The germline gives CDR1 KGHSH, CDR2 LQKENI. After removal of 2 bases from V and 0 bases from J, the junction contained 4 bases not matched to a gene. In DNA, the CDR3 is TGTGCCAGCTCACCAATGGGACAGAACTCTGGAAACACCATATATTTT. It encodes CASSPMGQNSGNTIYF.

This clone showed up just once. The genes are TRBV9 and TRBJ2-5, with D tentatively TRBD2 (5 bases). From germline, CDR1 is SGDLS and CDR2 YYNGEE. The V gene lost 0 bases and the J gene lost 1 base, with 10 bases spanning the gap. There are 15 residues in the CDR3. The CDR3 sequence is CASSVVAGRQETQYF. The CDR3 nucleotides are TGTGCCAGCAGCGTAGTGGCGGGCCGCCAAGAGACCCAGTACTTC.

The rearrangement links TRBV13 to TRBJ2-2; D not certain. In germline, CDR1 is PRHDT, CDR2 FYEKMQ (reference sequence). The germline V and J ends were trimmed by 7 bases and 3 bases, with 3 bases remaining between them. This CDR3 comprises 11 residues. CDR3 nucleotide sequence: TGTGCCAGCACCTACACCGGGGAGCTGTTTTTT. It is translated as CASTYTGELFF.

The chain is built from TRBV30 and TRBJ1-2; D is unresolved. V gave up 2 bases and J gave up 5 bases, with 9 bases separating them. This CDR3 is built from 12 residues. Per the germline V gene, CDR1 is GTSNPN and CDR2 is SVGIG (reference sequence). The CDR3 coding sequence is TGTGCCTGGAGTAACTCCGAGTATGGCTACACCTTC. This codes for CAWSNSEYGYTF.

In its sample, this clone was seen a few times. The chain uses TRBV4-1 and TRBJ1-6; TRBD1 agrees at 9 bases. The CDR3 sequence is 18 residues long. V dropped 0 bases and J dropped 9; count of bases not matched to a gene: 12. Germline values: CDR1 MGHRA, CDR2 YSYEKL. CDR3 nucleotide sequence: TGCGCCAGCAGCCAAGACCGCAGGGACAGGGACTTCGGTTCACCCCTCCACTTT. Translation gives CASSQDRRDRDFGSPLHF.

The chain recombines TRBV6-5 with TRBJ1-2, with D perhaps TRBD1 (5 bases). There are 13 residues in the CDR3. Trimming stripped 7 bases from V and 4 bases from J, with 13 bases between. Germline CDR1 reads MNHEY; CDR2 reads SVGAGI. CDR3: CASTSDSVYGYTF. For the CDR3, the DNA is TGTGCCAGCACCTCCGACAGCGTCTATGGCTACACCTTC.

This chain uses TRBV7-2 with TRBJ1-2; no clear D. Trimming took 5 bases from V and 8 from J, leaving 12 bases between them. This CDR3 comprises 12 residues. Germline values: CDR1 SGHTA, CDR2 FQGNSA. As DNA, the CDR3 is TGTGCCAGCAGCGTCCCGGGAAAGGGCTACACCTTC. Translated: CASSVPGKGYTF.

The chain is built from TRBV7-9 and TRBJ1-5; D call uncertain. Germline V gives CDR1 SEHNR, CDR2 FQNEAQ (reference sequence). The CDR3 has 12 amino acids. The CDR3 sequence: CVRLNSNQPQHF. The DNA for the CDR3 is TGTGTGAGATTGAATAGCAATCAGCCCCAGCATTTT.

The chain combines TRBV4-1 with TRBJ2-5; D might be TRBD2 (6 bases). CDR1 is MGHRA and CDR2 is YSYEKL in the germline V gene. The length of the CDR3 is 15 residues. Trimming shortened V by 0 bases and J by 5 bases, and 13 bases separated the two germline ends. The chain's CDR3 is CASSQDSEGRETQYF. CDR3 sequence (DNA): TGCGCCAGCAGCCAAGATAGCGAAGGGAGGGAGACCCAGTACTTC.

The rearrangement uses TRBV2 and TRBJ2-6; unclear D gene. Trimming left V 6 bases short and J 1 base short, with 4 bases between. Germline V gene data show CDR1 as SNHLY and CDR2 as FYNNEI. The CDR3 has 13 residues. The CDR3 coding sequence is TGTGCCAGCAGCGGGTCTGGGGCCAACGTCCTGACTTTC. As protein: CASSGSGANVLTF.

V usage is TRBV14 and J usage is TRBJ2-7, with D tentatively TRBD2 (5 bases). The CDR3 contains 15 residues. The germline V gene has CDR1 SGHDN and CDR2 FVKESK. V dropped 3 bases and J dropped 1 base, with 13 bases sitting between them. The CDR3 nucleotides are TGTGCCAGCAGCCAGGAGGTGCGGCTTTCCTACGAGCAGTACTTC. It yields the protein CASSQEVRLSYEQYF.

V and J are TRBV5-1 and TRBJ2-3; no firm D call. The CDR3 contains 15 residues. Germline CDR1 is SGHRS and CDR2 is YFSETQ. V was trimmed by 0 bases and J by 2 bases, leaving 10 bases between them. CDR3 bases: TGCGCCAGCAGCTTGGCCCAACAGCCCACAGATACGCAGTATTTT. Its translation: CASSLAQQPTDTQYF.

The rearrangement joins TRBV5-1 to TRBJ1-3; D call uncertain. This CDR3 contains 14 residues. V lost 5 bases and J 2 bases, leaving 11 bases between the germline ends. Germline CDR1 is SGHRS and CDR2 is YFSETQ. CDR3: CASSWAGAGNTIYF. In DNA, the CDR3 is TGCGCCAGCAGTTGGGCAGGTGCTGGAAACACCATATATTTT.

The chain uses TRBV19 and TRBJ1-1; the match to TRBD1 covers 7 bases. Looked up from germline, CDR1 is LNHDA and CDR2 is SQIVND (reference sequence). This CDR3 has 16 residues. The V gene end was trimmed by 5 bases and the J gene end by 1 base; junction bases not matched to a gene: 10. In DNA, the CDR3 is TGTGCCAGTAGTGCCACAGGGGCCGCTTCGAACACTGAAGCTTTCTTT. It codes for CASSATGAASNTEAFF.

The chain combines TRBV5-1 with TRBJ2-1, with D possibly being TRBD2 (5 bases). Germline V gene data show CDR1 as SGHRS and CDR2 as YFSETQ. This CDR3 spans 16 amino acids. Trimming left V 0 bases short and J 6 bases short, with 16 bases between. Here the CDR3 reads CASSLEGVGGPNEQFF. Written as DNA, the CDR3 is TGCGCCAGCAGCTTGGAGGGAGTGGGCGGTCCCAATGAGCAGTTCTTC.

The V call is TRBV25-1, the J call TRBJ2-1; 10 bases match TRBD1. Germline V gene lookup returns CDR1 MGHDK and CDR2 SYGVNS. With V trimmed by 3 bases and J by 4 bases, 3 bases remained unmatched. The CDR3 spans 15 residues. CDR3 amino acids: CASSDRGQGYNEQFF. Here the CDR3 DNA reads TGTGCCAGCAGTGATCGGGGACAGGGGTACAATGAGCAGTTCTTC.